This T cell receptor beta chain is drawn from a study of PD-L1 blockade in urothelial cancer. Study details: Blood analysis occurred 3 weeks (second dose) and 6 weeks after treatment start. Researchers found blood samples held a median of 141,255 T cells.

Patient disease was locally advanced or metastatic urothelial carcinoma. This CDR3 is built from 15 residues. Looked up from germline, CDR1 is LGHNA and CDR2 is YNFKEQ. The V gene lost 7 bases and the J gene lost 10 bases, with 23 bases spanning the gap. Some clones are missing from TCRdb's copy, which holds only in-frame ones; the method was immunoSEQ multiplex PCR. The sample holds 90,000 to 120,000 clones, around 90% seen once. The TCR comes from a woman of 80 years or more with urothelial cancer. The J gene is TRBJ2-1, the V gene TRBV4-2, with TRBD1 as a possible D gene (6 bases). Sequenced here: PBMCs, sampled around atezolizumab (anti-PD-L1) treatment. DNA of the CDR3: TGTGCCAGCACACAAGCCGGCGACACAGGGTGGGAGCAGTTCTTC. Residues: CASTQAGDTGWEQFF.